These 32 T cell receptor beta chains originate from one sample sequenced in a study of cytomegalovirus exposure and HLA in healthy donors. The PCR contained 60 Vbeta and 13 Jbeta primers. Here immunoSEQ multiplex PCR was the method, and the copy in TCRdb shows in-frame clones only, minus some. The sample shows 150,000 to 200,000 clones, about four fifths of them seen only once. Sequenced sample: PBMCs. The receptors were gathered from a woman between 18 and 29 years old in good health and CMV-seronegative.

This sequence joins TRBV28 and TRBJ2-7, with a tentative D call TRBD1 (6 bases). V was pared by 6 bases and J by 0 bases, with 15 bases between. This CDR3 has 15 amino acids. The germline V gene encodes CDR1 MDHEN and CDR2 SYDVKM. The CDR3 DNA reads as TGTGCCAGCAGAACCGGGACATCGAGCTCCTACGAGCAGTACTTC. Residues: CASRTGTSSSYEQYF. Complete variable domain (other parts from reference TRBV28 and TRBJ2-7): DVKVTQSSRYLVKRTGEKVFLECVQDMDHENMFWYRQDPGLGLRLIYFSYDVKMKEKGDIPEGYSVSREKKERFSLILESASTNQTSMYLCASRTGTSSSYEQYFGPGTRLTVT.

This chain uses TRBV11-2 with TRBJ2-3; the match to TRBD2 covers 9 bases. The CDR3 is made up of 15 amino acids. In germline, CDR1 is SGHAT, CDR2 FQNNGV. Trimming cost V 8 bases and J 1 base; bases outside gene matches: 7. The CDR3 bases are TGTGCCAGCCGACCCCAGCGGGGGGGCACAGATACGCAGTATTTT. Its translation is CASRPQRGGTDTQYF.

The rearrangement uses TRBV7-2 and TRBJ1-1; TRBD1 is a possible D gene (5 bases). V shed 3 bases and J shed 5 bases, with 10 bases lying between them. This CDR3 is 13 amino acids long. Germline V lookup: CDR1 SGHTA, CDR2 FQGNSA. The CDR3 is CASSFGGVTEAFF. CDR3 in DNA: TGTGCCAGCAGCTTCGGGGGGGTTACTGAAGCTTTCTTT.

This chain links TRBV27 with TRBJ1-2; D remains unclear. V shed 3 bases and J shed 4 bases, with 18 bases lying between them. CDR1 is MNHEY, CDR2 SMNVEV, per germline (reference sequence). This CDR3 region has 16 residues. The CDR3 DNA follows: TGTGCCAGCAGTTTCTCTATTTACGGGTATCTCTATGGCTACACCTTC. It yields the protein CASSFSIYGYLYGYTF.

J is TRBJ2-7 and V is TRBV28; D is uncertain. Between the trimmed V and J ends, which lost 2 bases and 3 bases, there was a span of 8 bases. CDR1 and CDR2 from the germline V gene are MDHEN and SYDVKM. The CDR3 has 13 amino acids. This chain's CDR3 is CASSLVTIYEQYF. CDR3 coding DNA: TGTGCCAGCAGTTTAGTCACAATCTACGAGCAGTACTTC.

DNA for the CDR3: TGTGCCAGCAGCTTATACGGAGGGGTCACAGATACGCAGTATTTT. As protein: CASSLYGGVTDTQYF. This chain uses TRBV7-6 with TRBJ2-3; maybe TRBD2 (6 bases). Trimming took 2 bases from V and 2 from J, leaving 11 bases between them. CDR1 is SGHVS, CDR2 FNYEAQ, per germline. The CDR3 has 15 residues. The complete variable domain, with remaining parts taken from reference TRBV7-6 and TRBJ2-3, reads GAGVSQSPRYKVTKRGQDVALRCDPISGHVSLYWYRQALGQGPEFLTYFNYEAQQDKSGLPNDRFSAERPEGSISTLTIQRTEQRDSAMYRCASSLYGGVTDTQYFGPGTRLTVL.

The rearrangement joins TRBV11-2 to TRBJ1-4; 10 bases are shared with TRBD1. The CDR3 covers 14 residues. V lost 4 bases to trimming and J lost 8 bases; unmatched junction nucleotides: 4. Looked up from germline, CDR1 is SGHAT and CDR2 is FQNNGV. DNA for the CDR3: TGTGCCAGCAGCTCGGGACAGGGGTGGGAAAAACTGTTTTTT. Translating it yields CASSSGQGWEKLFF.

The CDR3 nucleotides read TGTGCCAGCAGCTTAAAGGGGTGGGGAAACACCATATATTTT. Residues: CASSLKGWGNTIYF. The rearrangement uses TRBV7-9 and TRBJ1-3; D is possibly TRBD1 (5 bases). The CDR3 extends over 14 amino acids. V was shortened by 2 bases and J by 4 bases, with 9 bases between the two germline ends. In germline, CDR1 is SEHNR, CDR2 FQNEAQ (reference sequence).

This chain joins TRBV7-2 and TRBJ2-7; 9 positions match TRBD2. V shed 4 bases and J 2 bases; nucleotides not matched to a gene: 3. The CDR3 has 14 amino acids. The V gene's germline CDR1 is SGHTA and CDR2 FQGNSA. CDR3 bases: TGTGCCAGCAGCTCCGGCGGGAGGGCCTACGAGCAGTACTTC. Translation gives CASSSGGRAYEQYF.

This chain links TRBV5-6 with TRBJ2-5; a weak D match, TRBD1 (5 bases). The tail of the sequence fits TRBJ2-7 better, so the J call may be wrong. The CDR3 is made up of 14 amino acids. The V gene's germline CDR1 is SGHDT and CDR2 YYEEEE. CDR3 DNA sequence: TGTGCCAGCAGCAGAGGACATCTAATCTACGAGCAGTACTTC. The encoded protein is CASSRGHLIYEQYF.

The chain combines TRBV13 with TRBJ2-3, with 10 bases fitting TRBD2. The CDR3 length is 19 residues. The V segment lost 1 base and the J segment 0 bases; nucleotides outside the gene matches: 10. Germline CDR1 is PRHDT and CDR2 is FYEKMQ (reference sequence). In nucleotides, the CDR3 is TGTGCCAGCAGCTTAGTTAGCGGGAGGCTCCACGGTAGCACAGATACGCAGTATTTT. Translated: CASSLVSGRLHGSTDTQYF.

The chain uses TRBV30 and TRBJ1-2, with TRBD1 matching over 9 bases. V was clipped by 3 bases and J by 7 bases; unmatched bases: 12. This CDR3 is built from 15 residues. CDR1 and CDR2 (germline): GTSNPN, SVGIG (reference sequence). The CDR3 region is CAWRLRDREGVGYTF. The DNA of the CDR3 is TGTGCCTGGAGGCTAAGGGACAGGGAAGGGGTTGGCTACACCTTC.

This chain uses TRBV11-3 with TRBJ2-3, with 9 positions matching TRBD2. This CDR3 comprises 13 residues. The germline CDR1 and CDR2 sequences are SGHNT and YENEEA. With V trimmed by 5 bases and J by 10 bases, 7 bases remained unmatched. CDR3 DNA sequence: TGTGCCAGCAGCCCGTCCACTAGCGGGTCGCAGTATTTT. It codes for CASSPSTSGSQYF.

The chain uses TRBV27 and TRBJ2-5, with D tentatively TRBD1 (6 bases). The CDR3 totals 13 residues. Germline V gives CDR1 MNHEY, CDR2 SMNVEV (reference sequence). Deletions cut 5 bases from V and 5 bases from J, with 12 bases between. CDR3 bases: TGTGCCAGCAGTCTCAGGGGCGGGGAGACCCAGTACTTC. Translated: CASSLRGGETQYF.

A few counts support this clone. The V and J genes are TRBV6-5 and TRBJ2-1; 9 nucleotides agree with TRBD2. The V segment lost 7 bases and the J segment 5 bases; nucleotides outside the gene matches: 9. This CDR3 is 15 amino acids long. Looked up from germline, CDR1 is MNHEY and CDR2 is SVGAGI. The CDR3 bases are TGTGCCAGCACCGGAGCGGGAGGAGTCCACAATGAGCAGTTCTTC. Its translation is CASTGAGGVHNEQFF.

This chain joins TRBV5-6 and TRBJ2-3, with D perhaps matching TRBD1 (5 bases). Trimming shortened V by 4 bases and J by 2 bases, and 11 bases separated the two germline ends. There are 14 residues in the CDR3. The V gene's germline CDR1 is SGHDT and CDR2 YYEEEE. The CDR3 loop is CASSPQGYTDTQYF. DNA of the CDR3: TGTGCCAGCAGCCCCCAGGGTTACACAGATACGCAGTATTTT.

The chain links TRBV7-9 to TRBJ2-1, with 7 positions matching TRBD2. Germline V gene sequence: CDR1 SEHNR, CDR2 FQNEAQ (reference sequence). J was trimmed by 10 bases and V by 5 bases; bases with no gene match: 8. This CDR3 spans 13 amino acids. The CDR3 loop is CASSQVSGPEQFF. CDR3 in DNA: TGTGCCAGCAGCCAAGTTAGCGGGCCCGAGCAGTTCTTC. The full variable domain, its missing parts supplied by reference TRBV7-9 and TRBJ2-1, is DTGVSQNPRHKITKRGQNVTFRCDPISEHNRLYWYRQTLGQGPEFLTYFQNEAQLEKSRLLSDRFSAERPKGSFSTLEIQRTEQGDSAMYLCASSQVSGPEQFFGPGTRLTVL.

This rearrangement joins TRBV11-2 to TRBJ2-1; tentative D call: TRBD1 (6 bases). Germline loops: CDR1 SGHAT, CDR2 FQNNGV. The CDR3 spans 14 residues. The V gene lost 10 bases and the J gene lost 1 base, with 14 bases spanning the gap. For the CDR3, the DNA is TGTGCCACCGCGACAGGACGATCCTACAATGAGCAGTTCTTC. Its protein product is CATATGRSYNEQFF.

J is TRBJ1-1 and V is TRBV6-5; D perhaps matches TRBD1 (5 bases). V gave up 5 bases and J gave up 7 bases, with 11 bases separating them. The germline V gene has CDR1 MNHEY and CDR2 SVGAGI. The CDR3 runs to 12 residues. In DNA form, the CDR3 reads TGTGCCAGCAGTGTCAGGGTCATTGAAGCTTTCTTT. Translating gives CASSVRVIEAFF.

V is TRBV9 and J is TRBJ1-5; D might be TRBD1 (5 bases). Germline assignment: CDR1 SGDLS and CDR2 YYNGEE. V lost 3 bases to trimming and J lost 7 bases, with 17 bases between them. This CDR3 has 15 residues. The CDR3 bases are TGTGCCAGCAGCGCCGGGGGGACGGGGCCCCAGCCCCAGCATTTT. It codes for CASSAGGTGPQPQHF.

This clone was picked up a small number of times. The chain recombines TRBV5-4 with TRBJ2-7; 8 bases match TRBD2. Germline loops: CDR1 SGHNT, CDR2 YYREEE (reference sequence). J was trimmed by 6 bases and V by 4 bases; bases with no gene match: 12. The CDR3 is 15 amino acids. The CDR3 DNA is TGTGCCAGCAGCCCCAGCGGGAGTAGTTTCTCCGAGCAGTACTTC. This codes for CASSPSGSSFSEQYF.

V is TRBV2 and J is TRBJ1-3, with 7 bases fitting TRBD1. Germline assignment: CDR1 SNHLY and CDR2 FYNNEI. The CDR3 loop spans 14 amino acids. After removal of 7 bases from V and 4 bases from J, the junction contained 7 bases not matched to a gene. DNA of the CDR3: TGTGCCAGCACTGAGACAGGGTCAGGAAACACCATATATTTT. This gives the protein CASTETGSGNTIYF.

This sequence joins TRBV18 and TRBJ1-5; TRBD1 might be the D (6 bases). Trimming pared 6 bases from V and 3 bases from J, leaving 12 bases between. CDR1 KGHSH and CDR2 LQKENI come from the germline V gene. The CDR3 extends over 14 amino acids. CDR3 in DNA: TGTGCCAGCTCGGGAGACAGGTTCAATCAGCCCCAGCATTTT. This gives the protein CASSGDRFNQPQHF.

V gene TRBV28 combines with J gene TRBJ2-3, with D possibly TRBD1 on 6 matching bases. V was pared by 3 bases and J by 11 bases, with 21 bases between. CDR1 is MDHEN, CDR2 SYDVKM, per germline. There are 15 residues in the CDR3. This chain's CDR3 is CASSLELRTEEMQYF. The CDR3 nucleotides are TGTGCCAGCAGTTTGGAATTACGGACAGAGGAGATGCAGTATTTT. Looking up the rest from reference TRBV28 and TRBJ2-3 gives the full variable domain: DVKVTQSSRYLVKRTGEKVFLECVQDMDHENMFWYRQDPGLGLRLIYFSYDVKMKEKGDIPEGYSVSREKKERFSLILESASTNQTSMYLCASSLELRTEEMQYFGPGTRLTVL.

The CDR3 DNA reads TGTGCCAGCAGCTTAGAGAGCCGACAGGGAAGGAGGGCACCCCTCCACTTT. It translates to CASSLESRQGRRAPLHF. The rearrangement joins TRBV11-2 to TRBJ1-6; TRBD1 agrees at 7 bases. Germline V gives CDR1 SGHAT, CDR2 FQNNGV. The CDR3 is 17 residues long. The trim removed 0 bases at V and 11 bases at J, leaving 13 bases unmatched.

The rearrangement links TRBV7-8 to TRBJ2-1, with 7 positions matching TRBD2. J lost 4 bases, V lost 1 base, and 1 base had no gene match. The CDR3 consists of 14 residues. Germline V gene sequence: CDR1 SGHVS, CDR2 FQNEAQ. This CDR3 is CASSLGGGYNEQFF. CDR3 DNA sequence: TGTGCCAGCAGCTTAGGGGGAGGGTACAATGAGCAGTTCTTC.

This clone was seen just once. This chain connects TRBV11-2 to TRBJ1-3; unclear D gene. This CDR3 comprises 18 residues. The germline V and J ends were trimmed by 7 bases and 0 bases, with 22 bases remaining between them. In germline, CDR1 is SGHAT, CDR2 FQNNGV. CDR3 DNA sequence: TGTGCCAGCACCCGAATCCGAGCAGGCTCTACCTCTGGAAACACCATATATTTT. Translating it yields CASTRIRAGSTSGNTIYF.

This clone has a handful of counts. The chain joins TRBV4-1 to TRBJ2-2; D remains ambiguous. CDR1 and CDR2 (germline): MGHRA, YSYEKL. V lost 7 bases, J lost 0 bases, and 9 bases lay in between. The CDR3 totals 14 residues. CDR3 DNA sequence: TGCGCCAGCAACGAAGCCGCGAACACCGGGGAGCTGTTTTTT. Amino acids: CASNEAANTGELFF.

The rearrangement links TRBV2 to TRBJ2-3; 7 nucleotides match TRBD2. The CDR3 is 14 residues long. CDR1 SNHLY and CDR2 FYNNEI come from the germline V gene. In DNA form, the CDR3 reads TGTGTCTCAACCCGACAGCGGGAAACAGATACGCAGTATTTT. Its translation: CVSTRQRETDTQYF.

In DNA form, the CDR3 reads TGTGCCAGCTCACCAAGTGACGGCGGCCTGGGGCAGTACTTC. The encoded protein is CASSPSDGGLGQYF. The chain links TRBV18 to TRBJ2-7; D unresolved. There are 14 residues in the CDR3. Germline V gives CDR1 KGHSH, CDR2 LQKENI. V was pared by 2 bases and J by 9 bases, with 17 bases between.

The table lists this clone with a count of one. The CDR3 DNA sequence: TGTGCCAGCAGTCCGGGACAGGGAGGATCACCCCTCCACTTT. Translation: CASSPGQGGSPLHF. The chain employs TRBV28 and TRBJ1-6; 9 positions agree with TRBD1. V gave up 5 bases and J gave up 10 bases; unmatched junction bases: 6. Germline loops: CDR1 MDHEN, CDR2 SYDVKM. This CDR3 comprises 14 residues.

In this sample, this clone turned up a few times. This chain links TRBV7-9 with TRBJ2-7; possible D gene TRBD1, 6 bases. The ends were cut back, 3 bases at V and 2 bases at J, with 11 bases in the middle. From germline, CDR1 is SEHNR and CDR2 FQNEAQ (reference sequence). This CDR3 is 14 amino acids long. The CDR3 DNA reads as TGTGCCAGCAGCTTCGGACAGCCCGCCTACGAGCAGTACGTC. This gives the protein CASSFGQPAYEQYV.